The 28 T cell receptor beta chains presented below share a single source sample, sequenced in a study of patients and donors after allogeneic stem cell transplantation. TCRdb reprocessed the RT-PCR reads via MiXCR and lists one record per CDR3 protein. The table lists around 170,000 distinct CDR3 sequences, 20% to 25% of them singletons. The sequenced sample was blood, either unsorted or a sorted T cell fraction (not recorded which). The receptors stem from a human donor who was either an allogeneic HSCT recipient or a stem cell or donor lymphocyte infusion donor (not recorded which). It is not recorded whose cells these are; they may come from a transplant donor.

This clonotype has more than one count but fewer than ten. This chain uses TRBV2 with TRBJ2-1; 9 bases agree with TRBD1. Germline values: CDR1 SNHLY, CDR2 FYNNEI. This CDR3 contains 16 residues. V was pared by 5 bases and J by 3 bases, with 8 bases of the junction left unmatched. CDR3 nucleotide sequence: TGTGCCAGCAGTCAGAGTAGGGGACAGGGCTACAATGAGCAGTTCTTC. Its translation: CASSQSRGQGYNEQFF.

This chain links TRBV15 with TRBJ2-1, with 14 bases identical to TRBD2. V was pared by 3 bases and J by 7 bases, with 5 bases of the junction left unmatched. The CDR3 sequence is 16 residues long. Germline CDR1 LNHNV, CDR2 YYDKDF (reference sequence). In nucleotides, the CDR3 is TGTGCCACCAGCAGGCGAGGACTAGCGGGAGGTAATGAGCAGTTCTTC. Amino acid sequence: CATSRRGLAGGNEQFF.

V usage is TRBV29-1 and J usage is TRBJ2-5; 8 bases align to TRBD2. The CDR3 extends over 12 amino acids. Per germline, CDR1 SQVTM and CDR2 ANQGSEA. The V segment lost 6 bases and the J segment 4 bases; nucleotides outside the gene matches: 4. The CDR3 coding sequence is TGCAGCGTGAAGCGGGAGCTAGAGACCCAGTACTTC. Translating it yields CSVKRELETQYF.

This clonotype has just a few counts. The V and J genes are TRBV12-3 or TRBV12-4 and TRBJ2-7; no definite D call. There are 15 residues in the CDR3. Trimming left V 8 bases short and J 1 base short, with 18 bases between. CDR3 residues: CASFLVQKGSYEQYF. For the CDR3, the DNA is TGTGCCAGCTTTCTGGTCCAAAAGGGTTCCTACGAGCAGTACTTC.

This clonotype was recorded many times. The genes are TRBV3-1 and TRBJ1-2; TRBD1 matches at 12 bases. This CDR3 has 16 residues. V gave up 4 bases and J gave up 3 bases; unmatched junction bases: 6. In germline, CDR1 is LGHDT, CDR2 YNNKEL (reference sequence). CDR3 nucleotide sequence: TGTGCCAGCAGCCTCCGGGACAGGGGGCTTTACTATGGCTACACCTTC. It codes for CASSLRDRGLYYGYTF.

V is TRBV6-5 and J is TRBJ1-1, with D perhaps TRBD1 (6 bases). The CDR3 is 17 residues long. Trimming took off 0 bases at V and 1 base at J, with 15 bases between the two ends. Germline V lookup: CDR1 MNHEY, CDR2 SVGAGI. Here the CDR3 reads CASSYSERQVRNTEAFF. The CDR3, as DNA: TGTGCCAGCAGTTACTCCGAACGACAGGTTCGGAACACTGAAGCTTTCTTT.

This clonotype has only a few counts. The chain uses TRBV12-5 and TRBJ2-5; the D is unclear. Germline lookup yields CDR1 LGHNT and CDR2 FRNRAP. The CDR3 extends over 11 amino acids. Deletions cut 6 bases from V and 2 bases from J, with 4 bases between. The CDR3: CASGLQETQYF. The CDR3 nucleotides read TGTGCTAGTGGATTACAAGAGACCCAGTACTTC. The whole variable domain, remainder taken from reference TRBV12-5 and TRBJ2-5, is DARVTQTPRHKVTEMGQEVTMRCQPILGHNTVFWYRQTMMQGLELLAYFRNRAPLDDSGMPKDRFSAEMPDATLATLKIQPSEPRDSAVYFCASGLQETQYFGPGTRLLVL.

The V and J genes are TRBV5-1 and TRBJ2-7, with a weak D call TRBD2 (5 bases). The V and J ends lost 1 base and 1 base respectively, with 6 bases between them. From germline, CDR1 is SGHRS and CDR2 YFSETQ. The length of the CDR3 is 13 residues. CDR3 sequence: CASSLRESYEQYF. The CDR3 region has the DNA TGCGCCAGCAGCTTGCGGGAATCCTACGAGCAGTACTTC.

The chain combines TRBV19 with TRBJ1-5; D might be TRBD1 (6 bases). The CDR3 consists of 16 residues. Germline CDR1 and CDR2: LNHDA and SQIVND (reference sequence). V lost 6 bases to trimming and J lost 4 bases, with 19 bases between them. Here the CDR3 DNA reads TGTGCCAGTAGGCCCGGGGGCACCACTCATAATCAGCCCCAGCATTTT. Translation: CASRPGGTTHNQPQHF.

V usage is TRBV11-3 and J usage is TRBJ2-1, with D possibly being TRBD1 (6 bases). Looked up from germline, CDR1 is SGHNT and CDR2 is YENEEA. V shed 2 bases and J shed 0 bases, with 11 bases lying between them. The CDR3 covers 16 residues. In nucleotides, the CDR3 is TGTGCCAGCAGCTTACGGACGGACAGCTCCTACAATGAGCAGTTCTTC. This encodes CASSLRTDSSYNEQFF.

This clonotype was seen a handful of times. This chain links TRBV6-2 or TRBV6-3 with TRBJ2-2, with unresolved D. Between the trimmed V and J ends, which lost 6 bases and 1 base, there was a span of 15 bases. The CDR3 length is 16 residues. CDR1 and CDR2 from the germline V gene are MNHEY and SVGEGT. The CDR3 sequence is CASSPPPYKNTGELFF. The DNA for the CDR3 is TGTGCCAGCAGCCCGCCCCCCTACAAGAACACCGGGGAGCTGTTTTTT.

CDR3 nucleotides: TGCAGTGCCTCGGCGGGGAGCTCCTACAATGAGCAGTTCTTC. The encoded protein is CSASAGSSYNEQFF. The V call is TRBV20-1, the J call TRBJ2-1, with D possibly being TRBD2 (6 bases). The CDR3 extends over 14 amino acids. Germline V gene lookup returns CDR1 DFQATT and CDR2 SNEGSKA (reference sequence). V lost 6 bases, J lost 0 bases, and 12 bases lay in between.

V is TRBV12-3 or TRBV12-4 and J is TRBJ2-1, with TRBD2 as a possible D gene (6 bases). The CDR3 runs to 15 residues. The V gene lost 2 bases and the J gene lost 1 base, with 9 bases spanning the gap. This CDR3 reads CASSLMAGSYNEQFF. CDR3 DNA sequence: TGTGCCAGCAGTTTAATGGCGGGATCCTACAATGAGCAGTTCTTC.

The rearrangement uses TRBV11-3 and TRBJ1-5, with D perhaps matching TRBD1 (5 bases). The CDR3 is 16 amino acids. V lost 6 bases and J lost 4, with 19 bases in between. Germline V gene lookup returns CDR1 SGHNT and CDR2 YENEEA. The CDR3 nucleotides read TGTGCCAGCAGATCACGAGGGGCAGGGCGGAATCAGCCCCAGCATTTT. It yields the protein CASRSRGAGRNQPQHF.

This clonotype was found a few times. The gene calls are TRBV20-1 and TRBJ1-1; D unresolved. This CDR3 is built from 12 residues. Germline CDR1 DFQATT, CDR2 SNEGSKA (reference sequence). The V and J ends lost 5 bases and 1 base respectively, with 8 bases between them. Here the CDR3 DNA reads TGCAGTGCTGCAACAGAGAACACTGAAGCTTTCTTT. Amino acids: CSAATENTEAFF.

V is TRBV29-1 and J is TRBJ2-5, with TRBD1 identical over 7 bases. The germline CDR1 and CDR2 sequences are SQVTM and ANQGSEA. Losses at the gene ends were 5 bases for V and 4 bases for J; bases not matched to a gene: 7. CDR3 length: 13 amino acids. The CDR3 nucleotides are TGCAGCGTTCATAGGGGGCCGGGAGAGACCCAGTACTTC. Its translation is CSVHRGPGETQYF. The whole variable domain, remainder taken from reference TRBV29-1 and TRBJ2-5, is SAVISQKPSRDICQRGTSLTIQCQVDSQVTMMFWYRQQPGQSLTLIATANQGSEATYESGFVIDKFPISRPNLTFSTLTVSNMSPEDSSIYLCSVHRGPGETQYFGPGTRLLVL.

The rearrangement links TRBV20-1 to TRBJ2-1; D uncertain. V was cut by 3 bases and J by 15 bases, with 18 bases left in between. The germline V gene encodes CDR1 DFQATT and CDR2 SNEGSKA (reference sequence). The CDR3 is made up of 12 amino acids. Here the CDR3 reads CSARVGNLKPFF. The DNA for the CDR3 is TGCAGTGCTAGGGTTGGGAACCTAAAACCGTTCTTC.

This rearrangement joins TRBV27 to TRBJ2-7, with TRBD2 identical over 9 bases. The CDR3 length is 14 residues. After removal of 6 bases from V and 2 bases from J, the junction contained 5 bases not matched to a gene. Germline CDR1 MNHEY, CDR2 SMNVEV (reference sequence). CDR3 bases: TGTGCCAGCAGCCGGACTAGCGAGACCTACGAGCAGTACTTC. Protein: CASSRTSETYEQYF.

At least ten counts were recorded for this clonotype. The chain couples TRBV27 to TRBJ1-2, with 7 bases lining up with TRBD1. Germline values: CDR1 MNHEY, CDR2 SMNVEV (reference sequence). V lost 2 bases to trimming and J lost 8 bases; unmatched junction nucleotides: 11. The CDR3 length is 15 residues. The CDR3 here is CASSLQPTGKGGYTF. The CDR3 region has the DNA TGTGCCAGCAGTTTACAACCGACAGGGAAAGGGGGCTACACCTTC.

This chain links TRBV29-1 with TRBJ2-2; D not certain. The V end lost 5 bases, the J end lost 0 bases, and 7 bases lay between the germline ends. The length of the CDR3 is 13 residues. Germline-derived CDR1 and CDR2 are SQVTM and ANQGSEA. The CDR3 sequence: CSVINANTGELFF. The CDR3 coding sequence is TGCAGCGTTATAAACGCGAACACCGGGGAGCTGTTTTTT.

This clonotype has only a few counts. This sequence joins TRBV7-8 and TRBJ2-1, with D uncertain. The CDR3 has 17 amino acids. Germline V gene sequence: CDR1 SGHVS, CDR2 FQNEAQ. Trimming left V 1 base short and J 0 bases short, with 13 bases between. The CDR3 nucleotides are TGTGCCAGCAGCTTAGTATCGGGCGGCCTCTCCTACAATGAGCAGTTCTTC. Translating it yields CASSLVSGGLSYNEQFF.

This clonotype was seen only a few times. The rearrangement joins TRBV15 to TRBJ2-7; no definite D call. V was pared by 0 bases and J by 4 bases, with 7 bases between. The germline CDR1 and CDR2 sequences are LNHNV and YYDKDF (reference sequence). The CDR3 contains 13 residues. CDR3: CATSRDYTYEQYF. CDR3 sequence (DNA): TGTGCCACCAGCAGAGATTATACGTACGAGCAGTACTTC.

This clonotype showed up many times. The CDR3 reads CSATVTGAQEKLFF. CDR3 in DNA: TGCAGTGCTACGGTGACAGGGGCCCAGGAAAAACTGTTTTTT. The chain employs TRBV20-1 and TRBJ1-4; 8 bases map to TRBD1. This CDR3 comprises 14 residues. Germline V CDR1 and CDR2: DFQATT, SNEGSKA (reference sequence). J was trimmed by 8 bases and V by 4 bases; bases with no gene match: 9.

This clonotype was counted only a few times. The chain couples TRBV7-6 to TRBJ1-2; 9 nucleotides line up with TRBD1. After removal of 5 bases from V and 4 bases from J, the junction contained 8 bases not matched to a gene. This CDR3 spans 15 amino acids. In germline, CDR1 is SGHVS, CDR2 FNYEAQ. The CDR3 sequence: CASSIRQGVGYGYTF. CDR3 DNA sequence: TGTGCCAGCAGCATCCGACAGGGGGTTGGCTATGGCTACACCTTC.

This clonotype was seen a handful of times. It is likely a read error, because the conserved phenylalanine at the end of the CDR3 is missing. Here the CDR3 DNA reads TGTGCCAGCAGTTTGGGCACTGAAGCTTTCTTG. Its translation: CASSLGTEAFL. The V gene is TRBV12-3 or TRBV12-4, the J gene TRBJ1-1; D is undetermined. CDR3 length: 11 residues. Between the trimmed V and J ends, which lost 3 bases and 4 bases, there was a span of 3 bases.

This clonotype was seen repeatedly, ten times or more. The CDR3 DNA sequence: TGTGCCAGCAGTTCGGGGGGAGGTTATGGCTACACCTTC. Translated, it gives CASSSGGGYGYTF. The V gene is TRBV12-3 or TRBV12-4, the J gene TRBJ1-2, with a possible D match to TRBD1 (5 bases). V lost 4 bases and J 5 bases, leaving 11 bases between the germline ends. CDR3 length: 13 amino acids.

Only one count was recorded for this clonotype. The chain recombines TRBV12-3 or TRBV12-4 with TRBJ2-5; TRBD2 matches 9 bases. This CDR3 is built from 16 residues. J gave up 4 bases and V 3 bases, and 9 bases lay outside the gene matches. The CDR3 spells CASSFIAGVWIETQYF. CDR3 in DNA: TGTGCCAGCAGTTTCATAGCGGGAGTTTGGATAGAGACCCAGTACTTC.

The CDR3 here is CASSLAGPLNTGELFF. In nucleotides, the CDR3 is TGTGCCAGCAGCTTAGCCGGACCTCTGAACACCGGGGAGCTGTTTTTT. The chain carries TRBV7-8 and TRBJ2-2; no clear D gene. V lost 0 bases to trimming and J lost 1 base, with 9 bases between them. CDR1 SGHVS and CDR2 FQNEAQ come from the germline V gene. This CDR3 is 16 amino acids long.